Shown below are 8 T cell receptor beta chains from a single sample sequenced in a study of T-cell memory formation after mild COVID-19. TCRdb re-derived calls from the 5' RACE reads in MiXCR, one entry per CDR3 protein. Of 49,000 or so distinct CDR3 sequences listed, approximately 7% are singletons. The sample comprised PBMCs or a T cell subset sorted from them (not recorded which). These receptors were collected from a man aged 18-30 years who had mild COVID-19 (a few samples of this study predate the infection). Cell type and time point are not known.

The rearrangement uses TRBV9 and TRBJ2-3, with D perhaps assigned TRBD1 or TRBD2 (5 bases each). This CDR3 spans 14 amino acids. Germline V CDR1 and CDR2: SGDLS, YYNGEE. Trimming stripped 4 bases from V and 2 bases from J, with 11 bases between. The chain's CDR3 is CASSQGTFTDTQYF. The CDR3 nucleotides read TGTGCCAGCAGCCAAGGGACCTTCACAGATACGCAGTATTTT.

The chain carries TRBV4-1 and TRBJ2-1; 9 nucleotides agree with TRBD1. Germline-derived CDR1 and CDR2 are MGHRA and YSYEKL. The CDR3 contains 15 residues. The V segment lost 4 bases and the J segment 8 bases; nucleotides outside the gene matches: 9. CDR3 residues: CASSLPGTGTHEQFF. CDR3 nucleotides: TGCGCCAGCAGCCTCCCCGGGACAGGGACCCATGAGCAGTTCTTC.

This sequence joins TRBV28 and TRBJ2-4, with D unresolved. Germline assignment: CDR1 MDHEN and CDR2 SYDVKM. V was cut by 6 bases and J by 8 bases, with 17 bases left in between. CDR3 length: 14 residues. The CDR3 DNA follows: TGTGCCAGCAGCCCCTTTAGCCTGAGAGACATTCAGTACTTC. Translated: CASSPFSLRDIQYF.

This clonotype was detected ten times or more. The rearrangement uses TRBV5-1 and TRBJ2-7, with D tentatively TRBD1 (5 bases). V dropped 4 bases and J dropped 0 bases, with 11 bases sitting between them. The CDR3 totals 14 residues. The V gene's germline CDR1 is SGHRS and CDR2 YFSETQ. The chain's CDR3 is CASSPQGTSYEQYF. DNA for the CDR3: TGCGCCAGCAGCCCCCAGGGAACCTCCTACGAGCAGTACTTC.

Note on this clonotype: One end of the junction varies from germline; a read error may be responsible. CDR3 DNA sequence: TGTGCTAGCAGCAAACAGGAACTCACCGGGGAGCTGTTTTTT. Protein: CASSKQELTGELFF. The V call is TRBV7-7, the J call TRBJ2-2, with D perhaps TRBD1 (5 bases). Looked up from germline, CDR1 is SSHAT and CDR2 is FNYEAQ (reference sequence). CDR3 length: 14 residues.

This clonotype was counted a few times. V gene TRBV12-3 or TRBV12-4 combines with J gene TRBJ1-1, with D uncertain. The CDR3 has 13 residues. V gave up 6 bases and J gave up 4 bases, with 12 bases separating them. The CDR3 spells CASSRGWGTEAFF. For the CDR3, the DNA is TGTGCCAGCAGCCGTGGGTGGGGCACTGAAGCTTTCTTT.

The chain recombines TRBV2 with TRBJ2-7; D call uncertain. The V end lost 0 bases, the J end lost 7 bases, and 4 bases lay between the germline ends. Germline CDR1 is SNHLY and CDR2 is FYNNEI. The CDR3 has 11 amino acids. The CDR3 DNA sequence: TGTGCCAGCAGTGAAGCGGGGGAGCAGTACTTC. Translated, it gives CASSEAGEQYF.

The V gene is TRBV2, the J gene TRBJ2-7, with a weak D call TRBD2 (5 bases). CDR3 length: 11 amino acids. From germline, CDR1 is SNHLY and CDR2 FYNNEI. V was trimmed by 5 bases and J by 9 bases, leaving 11 bases between them. The CDR3 loop reads CASSRGFWQYV. As DNA, the CDR3 is TGTGCCAGCAGTCGGGGATTTTGGCAGTACGTC.